The 21 T cell receptor beta chains below come from one sample, sequenced in a study of OX40 agonist ivuxolimab in advanced cancers. The table came from immunoSEQ multiplex PCR; TCRdb's copy has only in-frame clones and leaves some out. Of fewer than 65,000 clones listed, 87% are singletons. The source material was CD4+ or CD8+ T cells sorted from blood, sampled in a trial of the OX40 agonist ivuxolimab. These receptors were obtained from an adult with an advanced solid tumor such as melanoma, head and neck, liver or kidney cancer.

This rearrangement joins TRBV5-1 to TRBJ2-7, with D possibly matching TRBD1 (7 bases). The ends were cut back, 1 base at V and 3 bases at J, with 14 bases in the middle. The CDR3 runs to 15 residues. CDR1 is SGHRS and CDR2 is YFSETQ in the germline V gene. The CDR3 DNA sequence: TGCGCCAGCAGCTTGCGGGAGACAGGGAGCTACGAGCAGTACTTC. Translating gives CASSLRETGSYEQYF.

The V gene is TRBV27, the J gene TRBJ2-7, with a tentative D call TRBD1 (6 bases). The CDR3 is 13 amino acids. With 5 bases removed from V and 3 bases from J, the gap between germline ends came to 11 bases. Per germline, CDR1 MNHEY and CDR2 SMNVEV (reference sequence). CDR3 sequence (DNA): TGTGCCAGCAGTCGCCAGGGGAGCTACGAGCAGTACTTC. Protein: CASSRQGSYEQYF.

The chain joins TRBV5-1 to TRBJ2-7; TRBD1 agrees at 7 bases. V dropped 0 bases and J dropped 2; count of bases not matched to a gene: 11. This CDR3 spans 17 amino acids. Germline assignment: CDR1 SGHRS and CDR2 YFSETQ. The CDR3 sequence: CASSLVSATGRPYEQYF. The CDR3, as DNA: TGCGCCAGCAGCTTGGTCTCCGCGACAGGGCGCCCCTACGAGCAGTACTTC.

V gene TRBV7-3 combines with J gene TRBJ2-3; D is unclear. The CDR3 is made up of 16 amino acids. V shed 0 bases and J shed 2 bases, with 12 bases lying between them. Germline CDR1 and CDR2: SGHTA and FQGTGA. CDR3 loop: CASSLTGPTFTDTQYF. CDR3 sequence (DNA): TGTGCCAGCAGCTTAACGGGTCCGACATTCACAGATACGCAGTATTTT.

The chain employs TRBV5-8 and TRBJ1-1; no clear D gene. Germline V gene data show CDR1 as SGHTS and CDR2 as YDEGEE. This CDR3 has 14 residues. V was pared by 0 bases and J by 5 bases, with 11 bases between. In DNA, the CDR3 is TGTGCCAGCAGCTTGGGCAGTCCCCAGACTGAAGCTTTCTTT. Amino acids: CASSLGSPQTEAFF.

The chain uses TRBV19 and TRBJ2-7, with 11 bases lining up with TRBD1. The CDR3 runs to 14 residues. V was pared by 5 bases and J by 3 bases, with 3 bases of the junction left unmatched. Germline values: CDR1 LNHDA, CDR2 SQIVND (reference sequence). The CDR3: CASSRGQGGYEQYF. The CDR3 DNA follows: TGTGCCAGTAGTCGGGGACAGGGGGGCTACGAGCAGTACTTC.

The chain links TRBV7-2 to TRBJ2-6; 7 bases are shared with TRBD1. This CDR3 has 17 amino acids. V was clipped by 2 bases and J by 2 bases; unmatched bases: 6. Germline V gene lookup returns CDR1 SGHTA and CDR2 FQGNSA. In nucleotides, the CDR3 is TGTGCCAGCAGCTTAATAGGGGGCAGGGCTGGGGCCAACGTCCTGACTTTC. This encodes CASSLIGGRAGANVLTF. The full variable domain, with the rest looked up from reference TRBV7-2 and TRBJ2-6, is GAGVSQSPSNKVTEKGKDVELRCDPISGHTALYWYRQSLGQGLEFLIYFQGNSAPDKSGLPSDRFSAERTGGSVSTLTIQRTQQEDSAVYLCASSLIGGRAGANVLTFGAGSRLTVL.

The rearrangement uses TRBV10-3 and TRBJ2-1; TRBD1 or TRBD2 may be the D gene (5 bases each). This CDR3 region has 15 residues. Germline lookup yields CDR1 ENHRY and CDR2 SYGVKD. Trimming removed 10 bases from V and 2 bases from J, with 18 bases in between. CDR3 bases: TGTGCCACCATGGGGACGGGGATGACCTACAATGAGCAGTTCTTC. Its translation is CATMGTGMTYNEQFF.

This chain links TRBV4-1 with TRBJ1-2, with D perhaps matching TRBD1 (6 bases). The V end was cut by 6 bases, the J end by 0 bases, with 11 bases between. CDR1 is MGHRA, CDR2 YSYEKL, per germline. This CDR3 comprises 14 residues. The CDR3 DNA follows: TGCGCCAGCAGGCCGACAGGTTCTAACTATGGCTACACCTTC. The encoded protein is CASRPTGSNYGYTF.

This clone was recorded a few times. The sample has other DNA sequences that encode this CDR3 too. The chain recombines TRBV7-2 with TRBJ1-6; D perhaps matches TRBD1 (5 bases). Trimming cost V 3 bases and J 7 bases, with 13 bases left between them. Per the germline V gene, CDR1 is SGHTA and CDR2 is FQGNSA. The CDR3 length is 15 residues. The CDR3 nucleotides are TGTGCCAGCAGCTTCCGGAGGGGTCGAAATTCACCCCTCCACTTT. Translating it yields CASSFRRGRNSPLHF.

The chain has TRBV2 and TRBJ2-7; TRBD1 aligns across 10 bases. Per the germline V gene, CDR1 is SNHLY and CDR2 is FYNNEI. V trimming: 6 bases; J trimming: 5 bases; junction bases outside the gene matches: 10. The CDR3 has 15 amino acids. The DNA of the CDR3 is TGTGCCAGCAGCGCCGGGACAGGGGCGATCGACGAGCAGTACTTC. Protein: CASSAGTGAIDEQYF.

The V gene is TRBV2, the J gene TRBJ2-3, with unresolved D. Between the trimmed V and J ends, which lost 2 bases and 5 bases, there was a span of 2 bases. This CDR3 has 11 amino acids. CDR1 and CDR2 from the germline V gene are SNHLY and FYNNEI. The CDR3 DNA reads TGTGCCAGCAGTGAACAAGATACGCAGTATTTT. Protein product: CASSEQDTQYF.

This chain links TRBV18 with TRBJ2-7; 8 bases agree with TRBD1. The CDR3 totals 13 residues. The J segment lost 3 bases and the V segment lost 4 bases, leaving 2 bases of the junction unmatched. Germline loops: CDR1 KGHSH, CDR2 LQKENI. The CDR3 loop is CASSLTGGYEQYF. The CDR3 DNA is TGTGCCAGCTCACTAACAGGGGGCTACGAGCAGTACTTC.

The chain carries TRBV27 and TRBJ2-6; the D gene is possibly TRBD1 (5 bases). Trimming took off 8 bases at V and 0 bases at J, with 17 bases between the two ends. The CDR3 totals 17 residues. CDR1 MNHEY and CDR2 SMNVEV come from the germline V gene (reference sequence). CDR3 protein: CASHGHRQISGANVLTF. In nucleotides, the CDR3 is TGTGCCAGCCACGGCCACAGGCAAATCTCTGGGGCCAACGTCCTGACTTTC.

V usage is TRBV25-1 and J usage is TRBJ2-1; no firm D call. Trimming left V 6 bases short and J 10 bases short, with 10 bases between. Germline V gene data show CDR1 as MGHDK and CDR2 as SYGVNS. The CDR3 spans 11 residues. CDR3 in amino acids: CASSALWEQFF. DNA of the CDR3: TGTGCCAGCAGCGCTCTTTGGGAGCAGTTCTTC. Full variable domain (rest looked up from reference TRBV25-1 and TRBJ2-1): EADIYQTPRYLVIGTGKKITLECSQTMGHDKMYWYQQDPGMELHLIHYSYGVNSTEKGDLSSESTVSRIRTEHFPLTLESARPSHTSQYLCASSALWEQFFGPGTRLTVL.

Only a few counts were recorded for this clone. The V and J genes are TRBV7-9 and TRBJ1-4, with no clear D. V was pared by 5 bases and J by 7 bases, with 14 bases between. Germline loops: CDR1 SEHNR, CDR2 FQNEAQ (reference sequence). The length of the CDR3 is 14 residues. CDR3 region: CASSPGRLGEKLFF. The CDR3 DNA sequence: TGTGCCAGCAGCCCCGGTAGGCTAGGTGAAAAACTGTTTTTT.

The chain combines TRBV7-9 with TRBJ1-1; 7 bases are shared with TRBD1. V was pared by 4 bases and J by 0 bases, with 2 bases of the junction left unmatched. The CDR3 extends over 14 amino acids. Per the germline V gene, CDR1 is SEHNR and CDR2 is FQNEAQ (reference sequence). Written as DNA, the CDR3 is TGTGCCAGCAGCTCCGGGACAGTGAACACTGAAGCTTTCTTT. Protein sequence: CASSSGTVNTEAFF.

Remarks on this clone: The junction does not match germline at one end; this may be a read error. This chain connects TRBV6-5 to TRBJ1-2; D might be TRBD1 (6 bases). CDR1 and CDR2 (germline): MNHEY, SVGAGI. There are 16 residues in the CDR3. The CDR3 reads CASSYSRQVQYYAYTF. CDR3 DNA sequence: TGTGCCAGCAGTTACTCTCGACAGGTTCAGTACTATGCCTACACCTTC.

V is TRBV6-1 and J is TRBJ1-2; 8 bases align to TRBD1. The CDR3 consists of 12 residues. CDR1 and CDR2 from the germline V gene are MNHNS and SASEGT. The ends lost 6 bases at V and 7 bases at J; junction bases unmatched: 4. In nucleotides, the CDR3 is TGTGCCAGCAGACAGGGGGGAGTTGGCTACACCTTC. It translates to CASRQGGVGYTF.

The chain employs TRBV6-1 and TRBJ2-5; D is uncertain. Trimming took 6 bases from V and 5 from J, leaving 10 bases between them. Germline assignment: CDR1 MNHNS and CDR2 SASEGT. The CDR3 consists of 12 residues. This chain's CDR3 is CASSSYGETQYF. As DNA, the CDR3 is TGTGCCAGCAGCTCCTATGGGGAGACCCAGTACTTC.

The genes are TRBV19 and TRBJ1-1; D is unclear. V lost 2 bases and J 1 base, leaving 8 bases between the germline ends. The CDR3 spans 14 residues. Germline lookup yields CDR1 LNHDA and CDR2 SQIVND (reference sequence). In DNA, the CDR3 is TGTGCCAGTAGTATACCCCGAGGGAACACTGAAGCTTTCTTT. Amino acids: CASSIPRGNTEAFF.